This paragraph reports one T cell receptor (beta chain). Its antigen is still unknown. Germline loops: CDR1 LGHNA, CDR2 YNFKEQ. The CDR3 runs 13 residues. V lost 1 base and J lost 12, with 13 bases in between. The data were obtained in a study of graft-versus-host responses after intestinal transplantation. Only in-frame clones appear in the TCRdb table, and some are missing; sequencing was by immunoSEQ multiplex PCR. The repertoire consists of approximately 12,000 clones, with 84% occurring once and the leading ten covering 6.5% to 9.5%. Findings and limits, study-wide: Within the allografts of patients who had graft-donor T cell macrochimerism, graft-versus-host to host-versus-graft clonal ratios were high. Declines in HvG clones occurring early post-transplant were associated with peak circulating GvH clone levels. Detected in recipient marrow were GvH clones, some of which were first observed in ileum or blood.

The chain links TRBV4-2 to TRBJ2-1; no definite D call. The clonotype originates from a human patient who received an intestinal transplant, so some T cells may come from the graft donor. Sample: PBMCs, taken around 320 days after intestinal transplant. The CDR3, as DNA: TGTGCCAGCAGCCAAGGTCCAGCGATGGTGCAGTTCTTC. This translates into CASSQGPAMVQFF.